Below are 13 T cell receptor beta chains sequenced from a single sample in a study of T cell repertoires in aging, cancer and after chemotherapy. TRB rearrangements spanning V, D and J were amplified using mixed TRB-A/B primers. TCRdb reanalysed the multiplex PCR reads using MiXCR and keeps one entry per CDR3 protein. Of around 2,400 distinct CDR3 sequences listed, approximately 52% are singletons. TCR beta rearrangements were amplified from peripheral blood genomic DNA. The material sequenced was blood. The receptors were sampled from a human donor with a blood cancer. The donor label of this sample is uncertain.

The DNA of the CDR3 is TGCAGCGCCCAAAGGGGGGATGCTAACTATGGCTACACCTTC. Its translation is CSAQRGDANYGYTF. This chain connects TRBV29-1 to TRBJ1-2; a possible D gene is TRBD1 (6 bases). This CDR3 is 14 amino acids long. V was clipped by 7 bases and J by 0 bases, with 15 bases between them. The germline V gene encodes CDR1 SQVTM and CDR2 ANQGSEA.

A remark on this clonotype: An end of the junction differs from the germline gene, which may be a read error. The chain's CDR3 is CASSLSGGATQYF. CDR3 in DNA: TGTGCCAGCAGTCTTAGCGGGGGGGCTACGCAGTATTTT. This chain connects TRBV4-3 to TRBJ2-3; 11 bases are a match to TRBD2. This CDR3 contains 13 residues. Germline lookup yields CDR1 LGHNA and CDR2 YSLEER.

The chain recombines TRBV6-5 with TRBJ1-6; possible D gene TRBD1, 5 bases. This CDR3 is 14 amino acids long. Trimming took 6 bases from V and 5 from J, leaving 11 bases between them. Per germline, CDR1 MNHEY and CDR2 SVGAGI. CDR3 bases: TGTGCCAGCAGACCGGGACGTAATAATTCACCCCTCCACTTT. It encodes CASRPGRNNSPLHF.

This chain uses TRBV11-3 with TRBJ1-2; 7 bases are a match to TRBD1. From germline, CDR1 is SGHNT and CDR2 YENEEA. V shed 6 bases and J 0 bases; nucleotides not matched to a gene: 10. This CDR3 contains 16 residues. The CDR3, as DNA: TGTGCCAGCAGGGGTAGGGGGACAGATACTAACTATGGCTACACCTTC. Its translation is CASRGRGTDTNYGYTF.

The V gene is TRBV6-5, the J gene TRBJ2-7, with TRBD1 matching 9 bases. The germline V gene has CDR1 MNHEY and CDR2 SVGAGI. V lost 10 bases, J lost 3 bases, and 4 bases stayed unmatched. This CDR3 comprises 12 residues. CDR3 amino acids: CAIRTGDYEQYF. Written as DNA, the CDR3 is TGTGCCATCAGGACAGGGGACTACGAGCAGTACTTC.

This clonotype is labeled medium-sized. CDR3 protein: CASGAGGDAYNEQFF. CDR3 nucleotides: TGTGCCAGTGGAGCGGGAGGGGACGCCTACAATGAGCAGTTCTTC. The chain combines TRBV6-1 with TRBJ2-1; TRBD2 matches at 10 bases. The CDR3 spans 15 residues. In germline, CDR1 is MNHNS, CDR2 SASEGT. V shed 9 bases, J shed 2 bases, and the junction held 7 bases outside the gene matches.

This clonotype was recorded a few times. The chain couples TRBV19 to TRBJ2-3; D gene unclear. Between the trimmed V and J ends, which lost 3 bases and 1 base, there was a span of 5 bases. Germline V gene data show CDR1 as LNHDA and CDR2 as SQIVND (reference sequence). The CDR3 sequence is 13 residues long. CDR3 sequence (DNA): TGTGCCAGTAGTATTATAGGCACAGATACGCAGTATTTT. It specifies CASSIIGTDTQYF.

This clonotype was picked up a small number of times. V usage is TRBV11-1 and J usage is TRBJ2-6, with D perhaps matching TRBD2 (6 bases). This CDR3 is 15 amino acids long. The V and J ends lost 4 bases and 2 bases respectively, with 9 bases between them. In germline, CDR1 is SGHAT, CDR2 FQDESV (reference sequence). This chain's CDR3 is CASSWGDTGANVLTF. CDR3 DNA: TGTGCCAGCAGCTGGGGGGATACTGGGGCCAACGTCCTGACTTTC.

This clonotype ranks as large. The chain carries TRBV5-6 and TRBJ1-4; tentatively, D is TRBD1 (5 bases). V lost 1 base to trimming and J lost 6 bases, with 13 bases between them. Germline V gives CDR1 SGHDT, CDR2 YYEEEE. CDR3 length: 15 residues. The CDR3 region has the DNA TGTGCCAGCAGCTTGAGACAGTTGCGGGATGAAAAACTGTTTTTT. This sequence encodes CASSLRQLRDEKLFF.

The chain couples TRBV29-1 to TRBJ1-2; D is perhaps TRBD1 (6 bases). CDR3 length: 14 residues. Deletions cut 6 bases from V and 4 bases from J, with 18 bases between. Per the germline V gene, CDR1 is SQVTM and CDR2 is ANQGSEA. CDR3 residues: CSVGKGGPIYGYTF. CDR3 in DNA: TGCAGCGTGGGAAAGGGGGGTCCCATCTATGGCTACACCTTC.

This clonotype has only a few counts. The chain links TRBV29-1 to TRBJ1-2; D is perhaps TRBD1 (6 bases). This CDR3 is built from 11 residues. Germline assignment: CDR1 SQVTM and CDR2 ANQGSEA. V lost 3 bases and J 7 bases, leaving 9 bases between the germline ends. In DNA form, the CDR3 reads TGCAGCGTTGACAGGGGCTCTGGCTACACCTTC. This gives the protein CSVDRGSGYTF.

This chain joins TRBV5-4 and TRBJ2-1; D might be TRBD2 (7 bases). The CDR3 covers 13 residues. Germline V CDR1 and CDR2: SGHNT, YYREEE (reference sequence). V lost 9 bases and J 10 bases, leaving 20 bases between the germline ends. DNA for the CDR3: TGTGCCATCAGTGAGGGGGGGCCCCAGGAGCAGTTCTTC. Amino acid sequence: CAISEGGPQEQFF.

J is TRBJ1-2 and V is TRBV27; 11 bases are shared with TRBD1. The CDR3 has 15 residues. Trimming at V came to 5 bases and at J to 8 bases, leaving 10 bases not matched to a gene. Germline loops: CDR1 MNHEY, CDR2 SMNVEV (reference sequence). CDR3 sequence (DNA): TGTGCCAGCAGTCCAAACTCGGACAGGGGGCGAGGCTACACCTTC. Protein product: CASSPNSDRGRGYTF.